This T cell receptor (beta chain) comes out of a study of blood T cell repertoires in COVID-19 (dated by TCRdb to 2018 to 2021). Study-wide context: Samples covering the acute and convalescent phases of COVID-19 were provided by collaborators in the United States, Italy and Spain. The material from the prospective study consisted of cDNA or gDNA derived from T cells, B-cell-depleted T cells, or PBMCs. Subjects who had been exposed to COVID-19, were actively infected with it, or had recovered from it provided the deeply sampled blood TCRbeta repertoires that made up the dataset. The repertoires were made available in a free public database intended to serve as a resource for research on the immune response to SARS-CoV-2. Samples came from the ongoing ImmuneRACE study (first 160 participants) plus 1,254 subjects from 6 global collaborators. A de-identified subject ID, COVID-19 status, age in years and sex were almost always included in the sample metadata. Where available, HLA class I and class II types were taken from metadata supplied by the sample provider and were not determined by assay-based typing.

TCRbeta CDR3 regions were amplified from genomic DNA using the immunoSEQ Assay, a bias-controlled multiplex PCR. Per the authors' processing: Nucleated cell counts per sample were estimated from amplification of reference gene primers within the assay. To quantify the absolute abundance of each unique TCRbeta CDR3 rearrangement, sequence reads were collapsed and filtered. For each sample, productive Simpson clonality was calculated by taking the square root of Simpson's diversity index across productive rearrangements. TCRdb retrieved this table from immuneACCESS and kept in-frame rearrangements only. Not all clones are present; in checked studies, unresolved V genes account for under half, and no reason is known for the remainder. The V and J calls and the clone size are those of that table, but D and trimming were determined from the DNA. This sample gives some 110,000 clones in total; roughly 80% of them show up just once. Jointly, the top ten make up around 5.9% of the sample.

The germline ends are 15 bases apart after V is trimmed by 6 bases and J by 3 bases. Per the germline V gene, SNHLY is the CDR1 and FYNNEI is the CDR2. Inclusive of the bounding cysteine and phenylalanine, the CDR3 is 15 residues long. Just CDR3 DNA is preserved here, 45 bases in frame from base 1. Overall study outcomes, separate from this receptor: How much clinical and demographic metadata was included differed by source and by participant, and the metadata was provided uncurated.

Concerning this clone itself: Its antigen remains unidentified. No base-level quality is on record; no much larger clone is a single base apart.

Each collaborating institution followed its own protocols to collect whole blood in K2EDTA tubes. For TCRbeta analysis, collaborators shipped samples as frozen whole blood, isolated PBMCs, or DNA extracted from either of those sample types. The sequence came from a man aged 65 to 85 with acute or convalescent COVID-19. The receptor chain draws on TRBV2 and TRBJ1-5, with an unclear D gene assignment. Sequencing used peripheral blood. The CDR3 protein is CASRPDTLYNQPQHF. The DNA sequence follows: TGTGCCAGCAGGCCAGACACCCTCTACAATCAGCCCCAGCATTTT.